This paragraph reports one TCR delta chain. The target of this receptor is not known. TCRdb attributes to this sequence the protein of a much larger clone, which differs from the DNA translation at residue 22; a read error is likely, and the protein displayed is translated from the DNA. The library relied on multiplex PCR. TCRdb lists the instrument as Illumina MiSeq. From each sorted gammadelta T cell sample, both TCR gamma (TRG) and TCR delta (TRD) chains were sequenced. The paper's data handling went like this. The repertoire analyses drew on clonotype tree plots, the accumulated frequency of the top 20 clonotypes, and diversity index (DI) and D75 metrics. Clone calls in TCRdb were regenerated from the public reads with CATT, after which identical DNA sequences shared one row. None of the V and J calls come from the authors' own analysis; TCRdb made them. The sample records 85,000 to 95,000 delta-chain clones, approximately 1.4% of which are singletons. The leading ten clones occupy around 8.3% of the sample.

Including cysteine and phenylalanine, the CDR3 has 24 amino acids. Left in the record is the CDR3 DNA by itself, 72 bases read in frame from the first base. CDR1 and CDR2, looked up from the germline V gene, are TSWWSYY and QGS. Vgamma9/Vdelta2+ and Vdelta2-negative gammadelta T cell populations were flow-sorted from peripheral blood mononuclear cells for bulk TCR repertoire analysis. This entry comes from a study of γδ T cells in repeated Plasmodium falciparum infection (dated by TCRdb to the early 2020s). Regarding the complete study: The natural-infection arm enrolled Malian children exposed to intense seasonal malaria transmission and compared the Malian children with Australian children matched for age and gender. Four controlled human malaria infections were administered to five malaria-naive U.S. adults over roughly 590 days by bites from P. falciparum NF54-infected Anopheles stephensi mosquitoes. Samples from controlled-infection subjects were taken at baseline, just before selected infections, and 21 days after each infection. Malian gammadelta TCR repertoires were analysed cross-sectionally in periods with no transmission and longitudinally across episodes of acute febrile malaria. Using both natural infection in Mali and controlled human malaria infection, the study looked at the way repeated Plasmodium falciparum infection shapes the human gammadelta T cell repertoire. Overall results and qualifications from the work: In Vdelta2-negative gammadelta TCR repertoires, which were largely Vdelta1+, repeated controlled infections appeared to drive waves of new clonotype selection. Across time and infection, the Vgamma9/Vdelta2+ TCR repertoires showed a highly stable polyclonal makeup, with many TCRgamma sequences overlapping between individuals. Because the controlled-infection cohort was small, analysis of inter-individual variability in gammadelta T cell responses was limited. The Malian cohort came from a small rural village of predominantly one ethnic group, limiting generalizability. Vdelta2-negative gammadelta TCR repertoires from Malian children appeared more clonally expanded, less diverse and less shared than those of Australian children.

This receptor was identified in a pool of human donors (malaria-infected and uninfected, not separated). No J gene was called, and the V gene is TRDV1; the table's D call, TRDD3, was not checked against the DNA. Sample: gamma-delta T cells from blood. In nucleotide form, the sequence is TGTGCTCTTGGGGAACTAGGGGCCTTCCTACTACTGGGGTCGACCGGGCCGTACACCGATAAACCCATCTTT. This translates into CALGELGAFLLLGSTGPYTDKPIF.